This is a list of T cell receptor beta chains from one sample in a study of shared clonotypes between healthy human individuals. Here immunoSEQ multiplex PCR was the method, and the copy in TCRdb shows in-frame clones only, minus some. Among approximately 2,000,000 clones, about 90% were seen once, and the ten largest hold approximately 0.4%. Sequenced sample: naive CD4+ T cells from PBMCs. These receptors originate from a man aged 18 to 35 in good health. Some clones in this sample may be carry-over from other donors' samples. The CDR3 runs from the conserved cysteine through the conserved F or W. The order of the fields is D gene, J gene, V gene, CDR3 protein, CDR3 DNA. D genes are given only for firm matches.

d_call: -
j_call: TRBJ2-5
v_call: TRBV5-1
cdr3_aa: CASSLVGQLGGETQYF
cdr3_nt: TGCGCCAGCAGCTTGGTCGGTCAGCTTGGGGGAGAGACCCAGTACTTC

d_call: TRBD2
j_call: TRBJ2-2
v_call: TRBV28
cdr3_aa: CASSFWRESGELFF
cdr3_nt: TGTGCCAGCAGTTTCTGGCGGGAGAGCGGGGAGCTGTTTTTT

d_call: -
j_call: TRBJ1-2
v_call: TRBV6-1
cdr3_aa: CASSRGGAGNYGYTF
cdr3_nt: TGTGCCAGCAGCCGGGGAGGGGCCGGCAACTATGGCTACACCTTC

d_call: -
j_call: TRBJ1-1
v_call: TRBV18
cdr3_aa: CASSPFRGNTEAFF
cdr3_nt: TGTGCCAGCTCACCATTTCGGGGGAACACTGAAGCTTTCTTT

d_call: -
j_call: TRBJ1-3
v_call: TRBV6-1
cdr3_aa: CASSDHSRRNTIYF
cdr3_nt: TGTGCCAGCAGTGACCACTCACGGCGGAACACCATATATTTT

d_call: -
j_call: TRBJ2-1
v_call: TRBV11-2
cdr3_aa: CASTPGLTYNEQFF
cdr3_nt: TGTGCCAGCACCCCGGGACTCACCTACAATGAGCAGTTCTTC

d_call: TRBD2
j_call: TRBJ2-7
v_call: TRBV4-2
cdr3_aa: CASSQEASGIYEQYF
cdr3_nt: TGTGCCAGCAGCCAGGAGGCTAGCGGGATATACGAGCAGTACTTC

d_call: -
j_call: TRBJ1-1
v_call: TRBV7-2
cdr3_aa: CASSREGTLNTEAFF
cdr3_nt: TGTGCCAGCAGCCGAGAGGGCACTTTGAACACTGAAGCTTTCTTT

d_call: -
j_call: TRBJ1-1
v_call: TRBV7-6
cdr3_aa: CASSLRSGESNTEAFF
cdr3_nt: TGTGCCAGCAGCTTACGGTCGGGGGAATCGAACACTGAAGCTTTCTTT

d_call: TRBD1
j_call: TRBJ2-7
v_call: TRBV27
cdr3_aa: CASRKQGASYEQYF
cdr3_nt: TGTGCCAGCAGAAAACAGGGGGCCTCCTACGAGCAGTACTTC

d_call: TRBD1
j_call: TRBJ2-4
v_call: TRBV28
cdr3_aa: CASSRDRGKNIQYF
cdr3_nt: TGTGCCAGCAGCCGGGACAGGGGGAAAAACATTCAGTACTTC